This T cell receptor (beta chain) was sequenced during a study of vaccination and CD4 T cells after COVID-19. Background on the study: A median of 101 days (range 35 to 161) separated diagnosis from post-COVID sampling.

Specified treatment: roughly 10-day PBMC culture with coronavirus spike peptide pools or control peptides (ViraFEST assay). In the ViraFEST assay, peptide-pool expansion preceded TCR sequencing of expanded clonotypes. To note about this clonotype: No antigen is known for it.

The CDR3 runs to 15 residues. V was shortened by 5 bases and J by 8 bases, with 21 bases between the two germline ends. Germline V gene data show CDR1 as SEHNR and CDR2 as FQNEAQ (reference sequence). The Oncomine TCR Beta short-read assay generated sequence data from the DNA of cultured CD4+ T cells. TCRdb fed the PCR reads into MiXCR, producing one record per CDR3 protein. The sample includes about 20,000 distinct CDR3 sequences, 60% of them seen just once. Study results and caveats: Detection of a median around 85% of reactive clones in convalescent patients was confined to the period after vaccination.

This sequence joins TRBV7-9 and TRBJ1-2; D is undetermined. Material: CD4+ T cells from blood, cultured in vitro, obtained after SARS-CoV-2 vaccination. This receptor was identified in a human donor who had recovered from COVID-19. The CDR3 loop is CASSDAGGKLGGYTF. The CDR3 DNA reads TGTGCCAGCAGCGACGCGGGTGGAAAATTGGGAGGCTACACCTTC.